Listed below are T cell receptor beta chains from one sample, sequenced in a study of blood T cell repertoires in COVID-19. Repertoires were generated with immunoSEQ multiplex PCR, while TCRdb's copy carries only in-frame clones and drops some. The data show about 200,000 clones, more than 85% seen once. The sequenced material came from peripheral blood. Receptors originate from a man in his sixties with acute or convalescent COVID-19. The CDR3 runs from the conserved cysteine through the conserved F or W. A D gene is named only where the DNA matches it firmly. Clone size is shown for a subset of rows, as once, few, many or a class of expanded clone.

clone size	V gene	J gene	D gene	CDR3 protein	CDR3 DNA
.	TRBV6-5	TRBJ1-1	.	CASSSPRDTEAFF	TGTGCCAGCAGTTCCCCGAGGGACACTGAAGCTTTCTTT
.	TRBV19	TRBJ1-1	.	CASSQNSNTEAFF	TGTGCCAGTAGTCAGAATTCGAACACTGAAGCTTTCTTT
.	TRBV5-1	TRBJ1-1	TRBD1	CASSLGTGTANTEAFF	TGCGCCAGCAGCTTGGGGACCGGGACAGCTAACACTGAAGCTTTCTTT
.	TRBV4-1	TRBJ1-1	TRBD1	CASSQSSGTGAKTEAFF	TGCGCCAGCAGCCAAAGTTCCGGGACAGGGGCGAAGACTGAAGCTTTCTTT
.	TRBV7-2	TRBJ1-6	.	CASSLQVGGLNSPLHF	TGTGCCAGCAGCCTGCAGGTCGGGGGATTGAATTCACCCCTCCACTTT
.	TRBV9	TRBJ2-3	TRBD2	CASSVGDYHTDTQYF	TGTGCCAGCAGCGTAGGGGACTACCACACAGATACGCAGTATTTT
.	TRBV6-5	TRBJ1-1	.	CASRTTGLNTEAFF	TGTGCCAGCAGAACTACAGGGCTGAACACTGAAGCTTTCTTT
.	TRBV5-1	TRBJ2-2	TRBD2	CASSLLAGRTGELFF	TGCGCCAGCAGCTTGCTAGCGGGGCGGACCGGGGAGCTGTTTTTT
.	TRBV5-6	TRBJ2-3	.	CASSRRQSTDTQYF	TGTGCCAGCAGTCGCAGACAGAGCACAGATACGCAGTATTTT
medium-sized	TRBV7-9	TRBJ1-6	TRBD1	CASSLGQGFYNSPLHF	TGTGCCAGCAGCCTGGGACAGGGGTTCTATAATTCACCCCTCCACTTT
.	TRBV7-8	TRBJ2-5	.	CASSLPRGQETQYF	TGTGCCAGCAGCTTACCTCGGGGCCAAGAGACCCAGTACTTC
.	TRBV3-1/TRBV3-2	TRBJ2-7	.	CASSQVGGANSYEQYF	TGTGCCAGCAGCCAAGTAGGGGGGGCCAACTCCTACGAGCAGTACTTC
.	TRBV5-1	TRBJ2-2	TRBD1	CASSTDRRNTGELFF	TGCGCCAGCAGCACGGACAGGCGGAACACCGGGGAGCTGTTTTTT
.	TRBV7-6	TRBJ2-5	TRBD1	CASSYAGTGVTETQYF	TGTGCCAGCAGCTACGCCGGGACAGGGGTTACGGAGACCCAGTACTTC
once	TRBV11-2	TRBJ1-2	TRBD1	CASSLFRDRLSNYGYTF	TGTGCCAGCAGCTTATTCCGGGACAGACTATCTAACTATGGCTACACCTTC
.	TRBV29-1	TRBJ2-1	TRBD2	CSVSGGPPGNEQFF	TGCAGCGTTAGCGGGGGGCCCCCTGGGAATGAGCAGTTCTTC
many	TRBV6-5	TRBJ2-1	TRBD1	CASRHRGVSYNEQFF	TGTGCCAGCAGACACAGGGGGGTTTCCTACAATGAGCAGTTCTTC
.	TRBV2	TRBJ1-1	TRBD1	CASRAQGQGNTEAFF	TGTGCCAGCAGAGCGCAGGGACAGGGGAACACTGAAGCTTTCTTT
few	TRBV15	TRBJ1-1	TRBD1	CATNPTGDTEAFF	TGTGCCACCAACCCCACAGGGGATACTGAAGCTTTCTTT
.	TRBV9	TRBJ1-2	.	CASSGAGRYGYTF	TGTGCCAGCAGCGGAGCGGGCCGCTATGGCTACACCTTC
.	TRBV28	TRBJ2-7	TRBD1	CASSFPSARGRREQYF	TGTGCCAGCAGTTTCCCAAGCGCCAGGGGGCGCCGCGAGCAGTACTTC
.	TRBV10-2	TRBJ1-2	.	CASSEAAQGGYGYTF	TGCGCCAGCAGTGAAGCGGCTCAAGGAGGCTATGGCTACACCTTC
.	TRBV4-1	TRBJ2-4	TRBD2	CASSQDSIRGGATKNIQYF	TGCGCCAGCAGCCAAGATTCGATCCGCGGGGGGGCTACCAAAAACATTCAGTACTTC
once	TRBV15	TRBJ2-7	.	CATSRVEVGAYEQYF	TGTGCCACCAGCAGAGTTGAGGTTGGCGCCTACGAGCAGTACTTC
.	TRBV9	TRBJ2-3	.	CASSVGGGGTDTQYF	TGTGCCAGCAGCGTAGGAGGCGGGGGCACAGATACGCAGTATTTT
.	TRBV9	TRBJ2-2	.	CASSPTGMNTGELFF	TGTGCCAGCAGCCCTACAGGGATGAACACCGGGGAGCTGTTTTTT
few	TRBV28	TRBJ1-2	.	CASSLGQRSYGYTF	TGTGCCAGCAGTTTGGGGCAGAGGTCCTATGGCTACACCTTC
.	TRBV7-7	TRBJ2-7	.	CASSLGEGGPYEQYF	TGTGCCAGCAGCTTAGGTGAGGGCGGACCCTACGAGCAGTACTTC
.	TRBV4-2	TRBJ1-2	.	CASSQVSDPNYGYTF	TGTGCCAGCAGCCAAGTCAGCGACCCTAACTATGGCTACACCTTC
.	TRBV18	TRBJ2-3	TRBD1	CASSPNRGQGDTQYF	TGTGCCAGCTCACCAAACAGGGGGCAGGGAGATACGCAGTATTTT
few	TRBV6-6	TRBJ2-7	TRBD1	CASSLTGVWDEQYF	TGTGCCAGCAGCCTTACAGGGGTTTGGGACGAGCAGTACTTC
.	TRBV5-1	TRBJ2-3	.	CASSTTVSTDTQYF	TGCGCCAGCAGCACGACAGTTAGCACAGATACGCAGTATTTT
once	TRBV27	TRBJ2-5	TRBD1	CASSQAGTGAKGTQYF	TGTGCCAGCAGCCAAGCCGGGACAGGGGCCAAAGGGACCCAGTACTTC
.	TRBV2	TRBJ1-3	TRBD1	CASSPGTGDGNTIYF	TGTGCCAGCAGCCCCGGGACAGGGGATGGAAACACCATATATTTT
.	TRBV19	TRBJ2-2	.	CASSNPTGGTIKGGELFF	TGTGCCAGTAGTAATCCGACAGGCGGTACGATAAAGGGGGGGGAGCTGTTTTTT
.	TRBV27	TRBJ2-5	TRBD1	CASSSPTGGMETQYF	TGTGCCAGCAGTTCCCCGACAGGGGGCATGGAGACCCAGTACTTC
.	TRBV5-5	TRBJ1-5	TRBD1	CASSLGQGPNQPQHF	TGTGCCAGCAGCTTGGGACAGGGGCCTAATCAGCCCCAGCATTTT
.	TRBV9	TRBJ1-4	.	CASSVGSRTESTNEKLFF	TGTGCCAGCAGCGTAGGATCCAGGACAGAGTCAACTAATGAAAAACTGTTTTTT
.	TRBV7-8	TRBJ1-1	TRBD1	CASSSDRVKLTEAFF	TGTGCCAGCAGCTCTGACAGGGTTAAATTGACTGAAGCTTTCTTT
.	TRBV28	TRBJ1-1	.	CASSLGGARDTEAFF	TGTGCCAGCAGTTTAGGGGGGGCGAGGGACACTGAAGCTTTCTTT
.	TRBV5-1	TRBJ1-3	.	CASSFDHGGGNTIYF	TGCGCCAGCAGCTTCGATCACGGGGGTGGAAACACCATATATTTT
.	TRBV7-2	TRBJ2-3	TRBD2	CASSSGTRGLDTQYF	TGTGCCAGCAGCTCCGGGACTAGGGGCTTGGATACGCAGTATTTT
.	TRBV4-1	TRBJ2-3	TRBD2	CASSQEEAGRRKGTQYF	TGCGCCAGCAGCCAAGAGGAAGCGGGGAGGAGGAAGGGTACGCAGTATTTT
.	TRBV7-2	TRBJ2-7	.	CASSRTPSVEQYF	TGTGCCAGCAGCCGGACTCCTTCGGTCGAGCAGTACTTC
.	TRBV5-1	TRBJ1-1	.	CASSFRRGGDTEAFF	TGCGCCAGCAGCTTTAGGAGGGGTGGGGACACTGAAGCTTTCTTT